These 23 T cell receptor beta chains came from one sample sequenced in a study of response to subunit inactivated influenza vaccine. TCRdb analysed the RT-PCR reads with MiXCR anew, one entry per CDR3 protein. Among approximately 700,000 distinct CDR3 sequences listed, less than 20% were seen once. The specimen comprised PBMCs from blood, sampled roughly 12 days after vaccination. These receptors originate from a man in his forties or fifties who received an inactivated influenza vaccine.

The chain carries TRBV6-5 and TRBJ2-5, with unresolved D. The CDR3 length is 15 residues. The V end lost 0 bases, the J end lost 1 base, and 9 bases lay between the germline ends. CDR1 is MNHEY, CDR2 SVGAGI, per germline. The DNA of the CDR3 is TGTGCCAGCAGTTACTCCCCAGGCGGCCAAGAGACCCAGTACTTC. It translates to CASSYSPGGQETQYF.

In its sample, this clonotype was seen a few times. CDR3: CSATPRGVDEQYF. CDR3 coding DNA: TGCAGTGCTACCCCTCGTGGGGTCGACGAGCAGTACTTC. This chain uses TRBV20-1 with TRBJ2-7; D gene unclear. Trimming removed 4 bases at V and 5 bases at J, with 15 bases between. The CDR3 loop spans 13 amino acids. Germline CDR1 is DFQATT and CDR2 is SNEGSKA (reference sequence).

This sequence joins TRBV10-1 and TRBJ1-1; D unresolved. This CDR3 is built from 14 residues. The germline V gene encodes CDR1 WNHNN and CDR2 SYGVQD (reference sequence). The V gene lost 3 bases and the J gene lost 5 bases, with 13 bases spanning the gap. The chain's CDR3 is CASSDRGMATEAFF. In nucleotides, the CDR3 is TGCGCCAGCAGTGATCGGGGAATGGCGACTGAAGCTTTCTTT.

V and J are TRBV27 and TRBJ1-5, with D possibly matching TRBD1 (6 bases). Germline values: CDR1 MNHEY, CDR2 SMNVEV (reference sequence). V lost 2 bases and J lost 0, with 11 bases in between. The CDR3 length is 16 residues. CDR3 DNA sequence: TGTGCCAGCAGTTTAACGGGGGCATATAGCAATCAGCCCCAGCATTTT. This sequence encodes CASSLTGAYSNQPQHF.

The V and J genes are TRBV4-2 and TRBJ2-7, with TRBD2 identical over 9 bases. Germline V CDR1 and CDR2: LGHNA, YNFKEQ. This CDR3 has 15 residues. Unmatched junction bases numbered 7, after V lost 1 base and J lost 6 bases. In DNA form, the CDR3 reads TGTGCCAGCAGCCAAGCCCTAGCGGGAAGAGGCGAGCAGTACTTC. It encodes CASSQALAGRGEQYF.

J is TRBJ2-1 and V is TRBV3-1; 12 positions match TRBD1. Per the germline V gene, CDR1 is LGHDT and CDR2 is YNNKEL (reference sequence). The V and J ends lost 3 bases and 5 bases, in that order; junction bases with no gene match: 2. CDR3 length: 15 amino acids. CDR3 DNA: TGTGCCAGCAGCCAGGGACAGGGGGCAAACAATGAGCAGTTCTTC. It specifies CASSQGQGANNEQFF.

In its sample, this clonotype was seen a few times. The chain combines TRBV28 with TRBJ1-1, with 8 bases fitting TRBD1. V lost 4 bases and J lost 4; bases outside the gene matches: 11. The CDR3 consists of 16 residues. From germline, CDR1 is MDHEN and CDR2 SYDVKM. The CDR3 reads CASSSRVGRGPTEAFF. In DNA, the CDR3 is TGTGCCAGCAGTTCTAGGGTGGGCAGGGGGCCCACTGAAGCTTTCTTT.

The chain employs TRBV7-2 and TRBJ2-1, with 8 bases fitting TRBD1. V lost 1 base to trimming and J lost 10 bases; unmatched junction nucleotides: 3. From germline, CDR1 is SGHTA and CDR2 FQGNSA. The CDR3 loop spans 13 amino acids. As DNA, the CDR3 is TGTGCCAGCAGCTTAGGGGGGGACAGGGAGCAGTTCTTC. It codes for CASSLGGDREQFF.

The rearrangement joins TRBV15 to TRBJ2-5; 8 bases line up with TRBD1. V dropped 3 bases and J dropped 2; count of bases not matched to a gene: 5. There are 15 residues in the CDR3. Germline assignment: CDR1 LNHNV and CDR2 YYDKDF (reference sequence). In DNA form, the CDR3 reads TGTGCCACCAGCAGTTCCCGGACAGGGCAAGAGACCCAGTACTTC. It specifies CATSSSRTGQETQYF.

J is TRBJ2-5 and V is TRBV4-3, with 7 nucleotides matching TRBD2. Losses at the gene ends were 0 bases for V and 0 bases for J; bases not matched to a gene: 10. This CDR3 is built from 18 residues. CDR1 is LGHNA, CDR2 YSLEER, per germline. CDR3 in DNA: TGCGCCAGCAGCCAAGATCGGGGAGGGGATTTGTACCAAGAGACCCAGTACTTC. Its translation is CASSQDRGGDLYQETQYF.

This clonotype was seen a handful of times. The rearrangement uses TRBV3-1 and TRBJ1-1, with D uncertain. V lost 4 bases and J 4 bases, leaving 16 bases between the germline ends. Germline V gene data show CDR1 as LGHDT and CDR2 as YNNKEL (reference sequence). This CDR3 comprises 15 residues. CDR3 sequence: CASSLGVEKGTEAFF. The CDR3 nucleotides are TGTGCCAGCAGCCTCGGCGTAGAGAAGGGCACTGAAGCTTTCTTT.

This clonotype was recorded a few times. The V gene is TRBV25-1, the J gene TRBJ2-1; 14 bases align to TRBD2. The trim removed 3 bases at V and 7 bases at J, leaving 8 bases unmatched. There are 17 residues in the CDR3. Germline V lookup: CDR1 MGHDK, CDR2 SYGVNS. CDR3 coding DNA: TGTGCCAGCAGTGACCTGGGGACTAGCGGGGGCCCTAATGAGCAGTTCTTC. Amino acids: CASSDLGTSGGPNEQFF.

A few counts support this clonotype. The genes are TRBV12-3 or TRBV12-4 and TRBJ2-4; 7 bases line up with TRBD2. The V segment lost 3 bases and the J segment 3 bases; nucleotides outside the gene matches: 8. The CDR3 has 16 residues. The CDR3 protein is CASSFGGGLGKNIQYF. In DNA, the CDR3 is TGTGCCAGCAGTTTCGGGGGAGGGCTAGGCAAAAACATTCAGTACTTC.

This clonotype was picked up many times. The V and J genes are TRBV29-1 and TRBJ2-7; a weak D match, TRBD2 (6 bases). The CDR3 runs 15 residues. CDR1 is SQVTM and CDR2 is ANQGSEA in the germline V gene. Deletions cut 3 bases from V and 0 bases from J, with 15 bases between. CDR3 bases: TGCAGCGTTGAGGGACTTCCCGGGAGCTCCTACGAGCAGTACTTC. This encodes CSVEGLPGSSYEQYF.

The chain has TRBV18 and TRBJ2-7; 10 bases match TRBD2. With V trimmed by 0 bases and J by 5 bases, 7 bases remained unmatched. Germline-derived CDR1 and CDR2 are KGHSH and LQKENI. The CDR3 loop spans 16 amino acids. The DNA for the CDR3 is TGTGCCAGCTCACCACCGGTCCTAGCGGGAGTAGACGAGCAGTACTTC. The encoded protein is CASSPPVLAGVDEQYF.

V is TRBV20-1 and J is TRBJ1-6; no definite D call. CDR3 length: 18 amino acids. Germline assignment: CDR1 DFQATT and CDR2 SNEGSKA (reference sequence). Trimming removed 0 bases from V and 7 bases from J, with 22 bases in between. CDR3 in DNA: TGCAGTGCTAGAGATCAGGAGTATATCATAATTGGAAATTCACCCCTCCACTTT. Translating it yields CSARDQEYIIIGNSPLHF.

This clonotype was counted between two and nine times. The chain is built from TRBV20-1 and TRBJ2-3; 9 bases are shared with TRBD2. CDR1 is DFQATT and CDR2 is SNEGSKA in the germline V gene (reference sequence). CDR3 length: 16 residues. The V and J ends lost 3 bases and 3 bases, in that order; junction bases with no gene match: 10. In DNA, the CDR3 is TGCAGTGCTAGGTCTGGTGGCGGGGGGGCAACAGATACGCAGTATTTT. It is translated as CSARSGGGGATDTQYF.

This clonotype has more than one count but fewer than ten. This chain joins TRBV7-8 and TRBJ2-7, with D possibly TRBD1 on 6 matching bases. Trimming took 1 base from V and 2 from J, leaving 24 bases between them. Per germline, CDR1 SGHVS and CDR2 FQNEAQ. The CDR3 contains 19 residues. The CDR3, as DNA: TGTGCCAGCAGCTTAGATGTTAACCTCCTCCGGGACAAAGCCTACGAGCAGTACTTC. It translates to CASSLDVNLLRDKAYEQYF.

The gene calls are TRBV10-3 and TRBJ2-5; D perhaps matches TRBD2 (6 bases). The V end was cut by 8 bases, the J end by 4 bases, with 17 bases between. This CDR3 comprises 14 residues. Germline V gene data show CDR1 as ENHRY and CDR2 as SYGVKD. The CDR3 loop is CAIGGTGRIETQYF. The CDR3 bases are TGTGCCATCGGGGGGACGGGGCGGATAGAGACCCAGTACTTC.

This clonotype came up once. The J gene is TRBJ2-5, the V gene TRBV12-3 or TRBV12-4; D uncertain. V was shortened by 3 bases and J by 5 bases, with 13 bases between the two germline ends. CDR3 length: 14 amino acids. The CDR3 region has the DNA TGTGCCAGCAGTTTGGATCCTCGTTGGGAGACCCAGTACTTC. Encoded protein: CASSLDPRWETQYF.

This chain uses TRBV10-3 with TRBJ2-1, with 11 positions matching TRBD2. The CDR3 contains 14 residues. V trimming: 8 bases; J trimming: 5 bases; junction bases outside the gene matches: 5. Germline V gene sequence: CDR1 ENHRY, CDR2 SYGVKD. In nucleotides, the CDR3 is TGTGCCATCGCGGGACTAGCGGAGAACAATGAGCAGTTCTTC. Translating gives CAIAGLAENNEQFF.

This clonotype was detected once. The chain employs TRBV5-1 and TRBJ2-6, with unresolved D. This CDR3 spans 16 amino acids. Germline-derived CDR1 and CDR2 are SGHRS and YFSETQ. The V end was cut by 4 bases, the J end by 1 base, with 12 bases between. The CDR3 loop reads CASSPGRRSGANVLTF. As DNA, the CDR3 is TGCGCCAGCAGCCCAGGCAGGCGATCTGGGGCCAACGTCCTGACTTTC.

The CDR3 DNA is TGTGCCAGCAGTTACTCGACGGGCAGGGTAACAGATACGCAGTATTTT. It translates to CASSYSTGRVTDTQYF. The chain links TRBV6-2 or TRBV6-3 to TRBJ2-3; a weak D match, TRBD1 (5 bases). The CDR3 is 16 amino acids. V lost 0 bases, J lost 3 bases, and 13 bases lay in between. CDR1 MNHEY and CDR2 SVGEGT come from the germline V gene.